These T cell receptor beta chains were read from a single sample in a study of CD8+ T cells in alopecia areata. TCRdb's copy holds only in-frame clones and misses some; the assay was immunoSEQ multiplex PCR. The data show about 130,000 clones, approximately 53% seen once. Sequenced here: CD4+ T cells sorted from blood, sampled at week 0. These receptor sequences come from a human donor with alopecia areata. Both conserved end residues are part of each CDR3. A D gene is named only where the DNA matches it firmly.

d_call | v_call | cdr3_aa
- | TRBV4-3 | CASSQGVGGNTGELFF
- | TRBV7-2 | CASSLAGNSNQPQHF
TRBD1 | TRBV9 | CASSVGTGGSYEQYF
TRBD2 | TRBV7-2 | CASSRTSGNPDTQYF
TRBD1 | TRBV4-1 | CASSLLQGSGDEKLFF
- | TRBV23-1 | CASSQGFPGRKETQYF
- | TRBV5-1 | CASSLAGFSNQPQHF
- | TRBV30 | CAWSVGRGQNQPQHF
TRBD1 | TRBV27 | CASSIPGTGSHEQYF
TRBD2 | TRBV7-2 | CASTPGLAMETQYF
- | TRBV10-3 | CAISDLATQQGREETQYF
- | TRBV10-3 | CAISRGLDQPQHF
- | TRBV5-1 | CASSRTGDTEAFF
TRBD1 | TRBV7-9 | CASRTGDLGYTF
- | TRBV28 | CASSQPTGPKGEQYF
- | TRBV5-1 | CASTRDGTYEQYF
- | TRBV7-9 | CASSSQGRGEAFF
TRBD1 | TRBV6-1 | CASSPRGQAGMRQYF
TRBD1 | TRBV25-1 | CASSKESGTAGTIYF
TRBD2 | TRBV2 | CASRRASGGPSNEQFF
- | TRBV27 | CASSLLRTATGELFF
TRBD1 | TRBV2 | CASSQRGGQVNQPQHF
- | TRBV29-1 | CSVTDSGANVLTF